The following is a T cell receptor (beta chain) sequence with its context. The antigen remains undetermined. The sample belongs to a study of blood T cells in healthy people across ages. The donors, all healthy, were Caucasians living in Russia, aged roughly 6 to 100. A second about 7 to 11 cycle PCR used barcoded and J-beta primers. The template-switch adaptor was a 5' adaptor with 12 random nucleotides. It tagged each cDNA molecule. TCRdb itself ran the 5' RACE reads through MiXCR, one entry per CDR3 protein. The profile covers hundreds of thousands of distinct CDR3 sequences, with about half appearing a single time and around 32% taken by the ten largest. Germline V gene data show CDR1 as GTSNPN and CDR2 as SVGIG (reference sequence). The J segment lost 3 bases and the V segment lost 4 bases, leaving 13 bases of the junction unmatched. CDR3 length: 16 residues. Study-wide points: The recorded TCR beta diversity per million T cells decreased in a roughly linear manner with age.

V is TRBV30 and J is TRBJ1-2; 8 positions match TRBD1. This TCR came from a woman aged 55-70 years in good health. The sequenced material came from blood. The CDR3 protein is CAWNHQPGQAYYGYTF. CDR3 nucleotide sequence: TGTGCCTGGAACCATCAACCGGGACAGGCTTACTATGGCTACACCTTC. Together with reference TRBV30 and TRBJ1-2, the CDR3 gives the full variable domain: SQTIHQWPATLVQPVGSPLSLECTVEGTSNPNLYWYRQAAGRGLQLLFYSVGIGQISSEVPQNLSASRPQDRQFILSSKKLLLSDSGFYLCAWNHQPGQAYYGYTFGSGTRLTVV.